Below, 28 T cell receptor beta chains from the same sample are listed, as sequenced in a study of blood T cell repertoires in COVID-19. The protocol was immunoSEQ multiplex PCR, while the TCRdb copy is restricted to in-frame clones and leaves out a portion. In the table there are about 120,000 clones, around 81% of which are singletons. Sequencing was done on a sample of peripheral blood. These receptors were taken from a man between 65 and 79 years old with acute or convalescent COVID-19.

The CDR3 DNA reads TGTGCCAGCAGTTGGACAGTCTATGGCTACACCTTC. Translation gives CASSWTVYGYTF. The J gene is TRBJ1-2, the V gene TRBV6-2 or TRBV6-3; possible D gene TRBD1, 6 bases. Germline CDR1 is MNHEY and CDR2 is SVGEGT. Trimming shortened V by 4 bases and J by 4 bases, and 7 bases separated the two germline ends. The CDR3 is 12 residues long.

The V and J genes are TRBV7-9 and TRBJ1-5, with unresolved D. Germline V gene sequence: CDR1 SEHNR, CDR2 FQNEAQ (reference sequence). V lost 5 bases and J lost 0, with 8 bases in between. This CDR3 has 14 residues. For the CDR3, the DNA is TGTGCCAGCAGCCGCCAGAATAGCAATCAGCCCCAGCATTTT. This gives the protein CASSRQNSNQPQHF.

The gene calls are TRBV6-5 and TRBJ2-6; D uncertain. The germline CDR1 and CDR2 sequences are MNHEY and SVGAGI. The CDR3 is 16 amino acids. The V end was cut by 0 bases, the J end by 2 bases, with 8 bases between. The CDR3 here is CASSYSLTPGANVLTF. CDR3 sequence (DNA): TGTGCCAGCAGTTACTCGTTAACACCTGGGGCCAACGTCCTGACTTTC.

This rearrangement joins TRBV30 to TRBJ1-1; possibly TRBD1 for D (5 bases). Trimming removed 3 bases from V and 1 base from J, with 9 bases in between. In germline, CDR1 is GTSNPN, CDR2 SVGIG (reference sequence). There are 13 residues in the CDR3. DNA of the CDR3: TGTGCCTGGAGAGGTAGGGGGAACACTGAAGCTTTCTTT. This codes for CAWRGRGNTEAFF. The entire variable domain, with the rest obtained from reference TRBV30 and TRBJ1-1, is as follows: SQTIHQWPATLVQPVGSPLSLECTVEGTSNPNLYWYRQAAGRGLQLLFYSVGIGQISSEVPQNLSASRPQDRQFILSSKKLLLSDSGFYLCAWRGRGNTEAFFGQGTRLTVV.

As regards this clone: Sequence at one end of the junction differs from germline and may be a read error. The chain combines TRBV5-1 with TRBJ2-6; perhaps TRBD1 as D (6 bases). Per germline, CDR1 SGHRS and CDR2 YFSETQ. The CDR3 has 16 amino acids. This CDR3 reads CASNLAAGAGANVLTF. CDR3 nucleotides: TGCGCCAGCAACTTGGCGGCAGGGGCTGGGGCCAACGTCCTGACTTTC.

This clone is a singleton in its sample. The CDR3 region is CASTRLAGTTYEQYF. The CDR3 coding sequence is TGTGCCAGCACCAGACTAGCGGGGACAACCTACGAGCAGTACTTC. This rearrangement joins TRBV25-1 to TRBJ2-7, with 11 bases aligning to TRBD2. CDR1 and CDR2 (germline): MGHDK, SYGVNS. Trimming at V came to 7 bases and at J to 2 bases, leaving 7 bases not matched to a gene. There are 15 residues in the CDR3.

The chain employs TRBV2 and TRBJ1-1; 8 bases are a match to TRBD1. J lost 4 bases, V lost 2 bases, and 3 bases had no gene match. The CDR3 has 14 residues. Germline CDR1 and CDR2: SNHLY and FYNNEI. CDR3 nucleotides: TGTGCCAGCAGTGAAAACAGGGGGACCACTGAAGCTTTCTTT. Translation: CASSENRGTTEAFF.

CDR3 sequence reads: CASSPFRRPGVGYNEQFF. CDR3 DNA sequence: TGTGCCTCTTCCCCCTTTCGACGTCCCGGAGTTGGGTACAATGAGCAGTTCTTC. This chain uses TRBV30 with TRBJ2-1; no clear D. Germline V lookup: CDR1 GTSNPN, CDR2 SVGIG (reference sequence). The CDR3 contains 18 residues. V was clipped by 7 bases and J by 4 bases, with 29 bases between them.

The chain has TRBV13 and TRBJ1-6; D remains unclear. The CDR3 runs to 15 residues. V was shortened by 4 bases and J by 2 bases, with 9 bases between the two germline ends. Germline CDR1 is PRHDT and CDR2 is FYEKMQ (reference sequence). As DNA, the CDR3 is TGTGCCAGCAGCTCGAGACGGGCCTATAATTCACCCCTCCACTTT. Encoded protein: CASSSRRAYNSPLHF.

The CDR3: CASIGQGAYEQYF. DNA of the CDR3: TGTGCCAGCATAGGACAGGGGGCCTACGAGCAGTACTTC. The gene calls are TRBV27 and TRBJ2-7; TRBD1 aligns across 10 bases. The CDR3 is 13 residues long. The germline V gene has CDR1 MNHEY and CDR2 SMNVEV (reference sequence). The ends lost 7 bases at V and 2 bases at J; junction bases unmatched: 2.

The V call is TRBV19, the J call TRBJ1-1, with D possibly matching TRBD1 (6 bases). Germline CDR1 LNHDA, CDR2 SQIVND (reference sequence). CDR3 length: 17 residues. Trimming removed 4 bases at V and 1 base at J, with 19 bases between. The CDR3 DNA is TGTGCCAGTAGTACCCAAATGGGGTCACAGGGGAACACTGAAGCTTTCTTT. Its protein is CASSTQMGSQGNTEAFF. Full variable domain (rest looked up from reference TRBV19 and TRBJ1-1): DGGITQSPKYLFRKEGQNVTLSCEQNLNHDAMYWYRQDPGQGLRLIYYSQIVNDFQKGDIAEGYSVSREKKESFPLTVTSAQKNPTAFYLCASSTQMGSQGNTEAFFGQGTRLTVV.

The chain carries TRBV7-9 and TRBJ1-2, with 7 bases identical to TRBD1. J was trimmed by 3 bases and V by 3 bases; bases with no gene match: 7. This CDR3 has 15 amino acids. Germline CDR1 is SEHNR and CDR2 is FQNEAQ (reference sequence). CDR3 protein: CASSFQTGSDYGYTF. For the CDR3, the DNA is TGTGCCAGCAGCTTCCAGACAGGGAGTGACTATGGCTACACCTTC.

CDR3 loop: CAISQRGAGTGNTIYF. CDR3 bases: TGTGCCATCAGCCAGCGTGGAGCAGGGACTGGAAACACCATATATTTT. J is TRBJ1-3 and V is TRBV10-3; D may be TRBD1 (5 bases). V lost 6 bases to trimming and J lost 2 bases, with 17 bases between them. The CDR3 spans 16 residues. Germline CDR1 is ENHRY and CDR2 is SYGVKD.

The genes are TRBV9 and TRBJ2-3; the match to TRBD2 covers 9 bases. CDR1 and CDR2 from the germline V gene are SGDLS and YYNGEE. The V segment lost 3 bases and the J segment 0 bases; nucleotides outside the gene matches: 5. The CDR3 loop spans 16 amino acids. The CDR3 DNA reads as TGTGCCAGCAGCGGAGGACTAGCGTTAAGCACAGATACGCAGTATTTT. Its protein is CASSGGLALSTDTQYF.

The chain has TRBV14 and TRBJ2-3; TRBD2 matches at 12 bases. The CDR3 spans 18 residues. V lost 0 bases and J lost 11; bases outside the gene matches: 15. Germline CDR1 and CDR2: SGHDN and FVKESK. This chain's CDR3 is CASSQDSAPSGGAVGQYF. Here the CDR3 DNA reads TGTGCCAGCAGCCAAGACTCAGCGCCTAGCGGGGGGGCGGTAGGGCAGTATTTT. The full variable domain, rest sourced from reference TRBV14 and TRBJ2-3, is EAGVTQFPSHSVIEKGQTVTLRCDPISGHDNLYWYRRVMGKEIKFLLHFVKESKQDESGMPNNRFLAERTGGTYSTLKVQPAELEDSGVYFCASSQDSAPSGGAVGQYFGPGTRLTVL.

The CDR3, as DNA: TGCGCCAGCAGCCAAGAAGAGGCCGGGGGTTCACCCCTCCACTTT. Amino acids: CASSQEEAGGSPLHF. This chain connects TRBV4-1 to TRBJ1-6; weak D call: TRBD1 (5 bases). With 0 bases removed from V and 9 bases from J, the gap between germline ends came to 12 bases. The germline V gene encodes CDR1 MGHRA and CDR2 YSYEKL. CDR3 size: 15 residues.

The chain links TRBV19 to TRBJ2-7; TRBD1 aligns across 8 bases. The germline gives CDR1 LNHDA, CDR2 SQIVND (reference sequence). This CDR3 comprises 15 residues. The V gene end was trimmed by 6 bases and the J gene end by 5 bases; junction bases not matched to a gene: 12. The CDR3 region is CASRLRQGARNEQYF. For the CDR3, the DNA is TGTGCCAGTAGACTGAGGCAGGGGGCTCGAAACGAGCAGTACTTC.

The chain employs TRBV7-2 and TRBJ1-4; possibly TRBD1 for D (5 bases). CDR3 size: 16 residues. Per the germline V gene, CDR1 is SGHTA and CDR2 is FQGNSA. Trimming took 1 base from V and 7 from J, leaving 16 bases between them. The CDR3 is CASSLGVGALGEKLFF. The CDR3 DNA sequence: TGTGCCAGCAGCTTAGGGGTTGGGGCATTAGGTGAAAAACTGTTTTTT.

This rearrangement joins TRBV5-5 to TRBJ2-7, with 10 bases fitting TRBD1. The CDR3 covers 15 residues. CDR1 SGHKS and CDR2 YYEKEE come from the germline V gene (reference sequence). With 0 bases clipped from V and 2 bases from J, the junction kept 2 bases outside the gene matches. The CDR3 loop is CASSLAGQGAYEQYF. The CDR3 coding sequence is TGTGCCAGCAGCTTGGCAGGACAGGGGGCCTACGAGCAGTACTTC.

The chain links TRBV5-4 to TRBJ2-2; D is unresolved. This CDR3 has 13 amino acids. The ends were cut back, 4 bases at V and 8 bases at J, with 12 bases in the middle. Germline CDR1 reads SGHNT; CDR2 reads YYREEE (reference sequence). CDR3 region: CASSQIAVGELFF. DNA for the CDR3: TGTGCCAGCAGCCAGATAGCCGTGGGGGAGCTGTTTTTT.

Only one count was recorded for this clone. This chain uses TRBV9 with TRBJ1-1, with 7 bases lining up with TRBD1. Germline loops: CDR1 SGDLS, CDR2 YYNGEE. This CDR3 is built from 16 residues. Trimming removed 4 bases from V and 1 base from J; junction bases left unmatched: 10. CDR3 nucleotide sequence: TGTGCCAGCAGCCCTCGGACAGGAAACCAGAACACTGAAGCTTTCTTT. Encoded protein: CASSPRTGNQNTEAFF.

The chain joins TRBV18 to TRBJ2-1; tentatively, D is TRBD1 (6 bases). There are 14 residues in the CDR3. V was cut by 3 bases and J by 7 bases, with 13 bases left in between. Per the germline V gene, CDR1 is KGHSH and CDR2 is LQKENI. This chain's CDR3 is CASSPYRVGNEQFF. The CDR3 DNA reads TGTGCCAGCTCACCGTACAGGGTCGGGAATGAGCAGTTCTTC.

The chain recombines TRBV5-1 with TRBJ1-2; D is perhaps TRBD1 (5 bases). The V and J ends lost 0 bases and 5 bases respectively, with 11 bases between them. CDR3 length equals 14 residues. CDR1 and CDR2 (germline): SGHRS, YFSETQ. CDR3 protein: CASSLEGYNYGYTF. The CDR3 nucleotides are TGCGCCAGCAGCTTGGAGGGGTATAATTATGGCTACACCTTC.

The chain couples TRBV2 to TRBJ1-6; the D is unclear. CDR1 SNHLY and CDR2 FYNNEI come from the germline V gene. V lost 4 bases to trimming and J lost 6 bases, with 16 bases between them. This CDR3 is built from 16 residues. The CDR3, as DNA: TGTGCCAGCAGTGGAACCTCTTGGGGAGGTAATTCACCCCTCCACTTT. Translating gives CASSGTSWGGNSPLHF. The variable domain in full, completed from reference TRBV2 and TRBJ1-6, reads EPEVTQTPSHQVTQMGQEVILRCVPISNHLYFYWYRQILGQKVEFLVSFYNNEISEKSEIFDDQFSVERPDGSNFTLKIRSTKLEDSAMYFCASSGTSWGGNSPLHFGNGTRLTVT.

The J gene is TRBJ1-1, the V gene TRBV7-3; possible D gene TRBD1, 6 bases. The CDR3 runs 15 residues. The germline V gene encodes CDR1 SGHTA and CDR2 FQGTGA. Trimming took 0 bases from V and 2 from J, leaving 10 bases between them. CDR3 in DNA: TGTGCCAGCAGCTTAACGCTGGGGACAAACACTGAAGCTTTCTTT. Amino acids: CASSLTLGTNTEAFF.

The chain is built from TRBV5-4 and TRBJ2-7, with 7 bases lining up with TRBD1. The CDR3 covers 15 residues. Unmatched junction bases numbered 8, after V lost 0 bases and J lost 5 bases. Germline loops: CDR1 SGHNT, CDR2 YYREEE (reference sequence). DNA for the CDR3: TGTGCCAGCAGCTTGGTAGGCAGGGGGAACCACGAGCAGTACTTC. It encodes CASSLVGRGNHEQYF.

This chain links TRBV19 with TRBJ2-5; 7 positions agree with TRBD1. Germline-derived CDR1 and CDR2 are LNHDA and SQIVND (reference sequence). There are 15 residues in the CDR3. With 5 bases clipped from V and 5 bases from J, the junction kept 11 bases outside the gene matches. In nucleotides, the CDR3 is TGTGCCAGTAGTCGCCGGACAGGAAGGAGCGAGACCCAGTACTTC. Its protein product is CASSRRTGRSETQYF.

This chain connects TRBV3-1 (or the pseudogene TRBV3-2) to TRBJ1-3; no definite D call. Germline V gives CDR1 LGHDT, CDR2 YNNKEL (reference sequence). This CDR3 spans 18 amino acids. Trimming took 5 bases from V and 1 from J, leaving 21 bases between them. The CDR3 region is CASSARVHPCRSGNTIYF. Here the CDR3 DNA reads TGTGCCAGCAGCGCCCGGGTCCACCCTTGCCGGTCTGGAAACACCATATATTTT.